Included here is one T cell receptor (beta chain) sequence, with context. Authors' methods: Amplification of reference gene primers was used by the study to estimate nucleated cell counts. The table came from immunoSEQ multiplex PCR; TCRdb's copy has only in-frame clones and leaves some out. V and J calls and clone size are copied from that table; D and trimming were computed from the DNA. The data hold about 76,000 clones, with approximately 88% observed a single time. This entry belongs to a study of blood T cell repertoires in COVID-19. The V end lost 3 bases, the J end lost 8 bases, and 14 bases lay between the germline ends. Germline CDR1 MDHEN, CDR2 SYDVKM. The CDR3 contains 14 residues.

The chain is built from TRBV28 and TRBJ1-5, with D hard to call. The sequence was obtained from a man aged 50-59 years with active COVID-19. Sequences were obtained from peripheral blood. The CDR3 protein is CASSFYTGKEPQHF. CDR3 in DNA: TGTGCCAGCAGTTTTTATACGGGGAAAGAGCCCCAGCATTTT.